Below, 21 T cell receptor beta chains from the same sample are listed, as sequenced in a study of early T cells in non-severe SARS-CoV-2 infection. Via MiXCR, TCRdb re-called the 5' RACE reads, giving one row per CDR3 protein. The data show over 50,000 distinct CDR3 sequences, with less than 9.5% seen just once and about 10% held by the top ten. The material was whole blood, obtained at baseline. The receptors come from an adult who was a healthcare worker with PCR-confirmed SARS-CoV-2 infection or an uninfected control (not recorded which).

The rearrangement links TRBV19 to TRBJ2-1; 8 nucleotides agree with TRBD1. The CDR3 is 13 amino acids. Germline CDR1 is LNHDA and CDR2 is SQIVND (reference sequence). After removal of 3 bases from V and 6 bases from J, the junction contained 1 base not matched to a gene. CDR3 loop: CASSMTGANEQFF. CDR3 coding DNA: TGTGCCAGTAGTATGACAGGGGCCAATGAGCAGTTCTTC.

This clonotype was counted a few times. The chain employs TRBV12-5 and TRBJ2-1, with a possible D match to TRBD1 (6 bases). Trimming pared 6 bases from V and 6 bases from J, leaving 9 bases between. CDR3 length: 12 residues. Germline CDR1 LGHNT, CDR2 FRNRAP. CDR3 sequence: CASGGRGNEQFF. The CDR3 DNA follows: TGTGCTAGTGGGGGCAGGGGCAATGAGCAGTTCTTC.

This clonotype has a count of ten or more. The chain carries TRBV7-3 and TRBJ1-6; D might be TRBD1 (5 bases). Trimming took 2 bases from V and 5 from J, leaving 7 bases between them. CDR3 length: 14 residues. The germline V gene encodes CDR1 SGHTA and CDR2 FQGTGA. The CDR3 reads CASSLAGDNSPLHF. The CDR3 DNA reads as TGTGCCAGCAGCTTAGCGGGGGATAATTCACCCCTCCACTTT.

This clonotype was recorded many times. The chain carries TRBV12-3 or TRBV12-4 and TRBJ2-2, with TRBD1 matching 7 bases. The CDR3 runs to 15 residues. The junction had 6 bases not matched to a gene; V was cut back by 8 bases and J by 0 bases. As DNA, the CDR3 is TGTGCCAGCCGCCTCGGGACAGCGAACACCGGGGAGCTGTTTTTT. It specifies CASRLGTANTGELFF.

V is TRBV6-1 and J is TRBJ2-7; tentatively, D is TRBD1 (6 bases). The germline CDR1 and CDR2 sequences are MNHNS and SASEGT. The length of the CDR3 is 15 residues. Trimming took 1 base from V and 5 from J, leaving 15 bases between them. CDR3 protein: CASSEEEGGVHEQYF. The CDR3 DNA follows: TGTGCCAGCAGTGAAGAGGAAGGGGGTGTCCACGAGCAGTACTTC.

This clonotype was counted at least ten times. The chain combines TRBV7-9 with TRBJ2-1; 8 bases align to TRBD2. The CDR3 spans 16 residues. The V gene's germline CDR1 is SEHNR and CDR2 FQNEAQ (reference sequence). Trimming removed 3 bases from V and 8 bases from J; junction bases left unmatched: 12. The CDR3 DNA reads TGTGCCAGCAGCTTGAGTTTTCGGGAGGGCCTTGATGAGCAGTTCTTC. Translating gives CASSLSFREGLDEQFF.

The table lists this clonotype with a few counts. CDR3 amino acids: CASSKLLGAHGEQYF. CDR3 in DNA: TGTGCCAGTAGTAAGCTGTTAGGGGCCCACGGCGAGCAGTACTTC. The chain combines TRBV19 with TRBJ2-7; possible D gene TRBD1, 5 bases. This CDR3 contains 15 residues. Germline CDR1 reads LNHDA; CDR2 reads SQIVND (reference sequence). V shed 4 bases and J shed 6 bases, with 19 bases lying between them.

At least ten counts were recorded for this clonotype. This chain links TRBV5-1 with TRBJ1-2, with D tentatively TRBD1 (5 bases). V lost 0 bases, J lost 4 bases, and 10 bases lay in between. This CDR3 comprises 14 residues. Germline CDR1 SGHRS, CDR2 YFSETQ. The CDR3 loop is CASSLEAGTYGYTF. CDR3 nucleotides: TGCGCCAGCAGCTTGGAGGCAGGGACCTATGGCTACACCTTC.

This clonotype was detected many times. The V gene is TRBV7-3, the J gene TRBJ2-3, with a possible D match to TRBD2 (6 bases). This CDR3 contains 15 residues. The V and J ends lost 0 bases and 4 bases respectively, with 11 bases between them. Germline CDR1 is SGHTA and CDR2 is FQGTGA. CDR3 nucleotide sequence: TGTGCCAGCAGCTTAACGTCGGGAGAATCAGATACGCAGTATTTT. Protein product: CASSLTSGESDTQYF.

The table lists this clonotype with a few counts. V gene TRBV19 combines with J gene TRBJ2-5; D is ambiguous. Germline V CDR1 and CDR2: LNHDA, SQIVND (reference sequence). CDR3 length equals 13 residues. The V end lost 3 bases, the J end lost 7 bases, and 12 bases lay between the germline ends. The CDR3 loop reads CASSIEGLGTQYF. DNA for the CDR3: TGTGCCAGTAGTATCGAAGGTCTGGGGACCCAGTACTTC.

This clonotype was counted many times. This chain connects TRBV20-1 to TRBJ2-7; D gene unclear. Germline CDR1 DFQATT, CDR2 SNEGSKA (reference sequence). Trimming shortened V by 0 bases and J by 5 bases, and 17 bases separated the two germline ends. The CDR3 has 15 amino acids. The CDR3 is CSARDSDGPFDEQYF. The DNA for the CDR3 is TGCAGTGCTAGAGATAGTGACGGTCCTTTTGACGAGCAGTACTTC.

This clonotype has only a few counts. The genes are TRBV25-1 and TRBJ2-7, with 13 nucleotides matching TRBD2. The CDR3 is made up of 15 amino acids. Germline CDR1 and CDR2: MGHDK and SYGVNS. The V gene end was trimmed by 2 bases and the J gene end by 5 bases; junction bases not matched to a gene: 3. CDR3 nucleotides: TGTGCCAGCAGTGAAGGACTAGCGGGAGTCAACGAGCAGTACTTC. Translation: CASSEGLAGVNEQYF.

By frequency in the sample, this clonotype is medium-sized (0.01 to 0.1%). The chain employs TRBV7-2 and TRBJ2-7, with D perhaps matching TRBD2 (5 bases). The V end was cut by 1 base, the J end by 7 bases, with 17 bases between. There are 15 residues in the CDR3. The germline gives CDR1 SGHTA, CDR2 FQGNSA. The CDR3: CASSLVPERGIEQYF. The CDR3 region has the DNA TGTGCCAGCAGCTTAGTTCCCGAGCGAGGGATAGAGCAGTACTTC.

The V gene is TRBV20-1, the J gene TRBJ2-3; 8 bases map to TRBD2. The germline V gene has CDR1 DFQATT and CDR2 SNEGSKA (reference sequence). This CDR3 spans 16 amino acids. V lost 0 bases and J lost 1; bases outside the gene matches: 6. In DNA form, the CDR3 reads TGCAGTGCTAGAGATCGGTTACTAGCGGGCACAGATACGCAGTATTTT. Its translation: CSARDRLLAGTDTQYF.

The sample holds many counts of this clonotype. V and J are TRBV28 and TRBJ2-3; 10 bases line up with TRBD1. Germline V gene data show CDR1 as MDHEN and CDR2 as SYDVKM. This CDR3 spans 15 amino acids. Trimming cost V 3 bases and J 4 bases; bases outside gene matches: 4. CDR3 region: CASSFRDRGPDTQYF. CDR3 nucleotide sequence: TGTGCCAGCAGTTTCCGGGACAGGGGCCCAGATACGCAGTATTTT.

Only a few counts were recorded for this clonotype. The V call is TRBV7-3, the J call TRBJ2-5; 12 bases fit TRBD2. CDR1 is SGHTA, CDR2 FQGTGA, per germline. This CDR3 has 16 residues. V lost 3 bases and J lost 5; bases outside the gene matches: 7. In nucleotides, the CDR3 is TGTGCCAGCAGCTTGCGGACTAGCGGGAAATTGGAGACCCAGTACTTC. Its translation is CASSLRTSGKLETQYF. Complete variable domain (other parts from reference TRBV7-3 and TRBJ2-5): GAGVSQTPSNKVTEKGKYVELRCDPISGHTALYWYRQSLGQGPEFLIYFQGTGAADDSGLPNDRFFAVRPEGSVSTLKIQRTERGDSAVYLCASSLRTSGKLETQYFGPGTRLLVL.

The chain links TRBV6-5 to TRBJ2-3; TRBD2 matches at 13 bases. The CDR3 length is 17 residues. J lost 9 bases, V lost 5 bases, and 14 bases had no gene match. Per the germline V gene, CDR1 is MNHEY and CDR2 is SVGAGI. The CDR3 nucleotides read TGTGCCAGCAGTCAAGGACTAGCGGGAGTGCGTGGGAGGACGCAGTATTTT. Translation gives CASSQGLAGVRGRTQYF.

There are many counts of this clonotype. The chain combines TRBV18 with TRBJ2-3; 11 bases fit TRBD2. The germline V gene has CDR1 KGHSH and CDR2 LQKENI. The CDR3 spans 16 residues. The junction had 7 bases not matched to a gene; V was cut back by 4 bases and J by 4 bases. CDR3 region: CASSQDPSGRSDTQYF. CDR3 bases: TGTGCCAGCTCACAGGATCCTAGCGGGAGGTCAGATACGCAGTATTTT.

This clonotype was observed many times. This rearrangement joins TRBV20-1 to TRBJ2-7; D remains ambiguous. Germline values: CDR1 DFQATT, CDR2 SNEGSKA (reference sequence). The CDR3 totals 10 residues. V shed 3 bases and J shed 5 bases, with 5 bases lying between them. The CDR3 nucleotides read TGCAGTGCTAGTTTGGACGAGCAGTACTTC. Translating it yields CSASLDEQYF.

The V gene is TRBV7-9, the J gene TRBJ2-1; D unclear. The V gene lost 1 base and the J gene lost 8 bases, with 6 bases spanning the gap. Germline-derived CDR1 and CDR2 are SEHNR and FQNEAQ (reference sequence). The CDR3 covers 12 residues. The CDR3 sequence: CASSLGADEQFF. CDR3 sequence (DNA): TGTGCCAGCAGCTTAGGAGCCGATGAGCAGTTCTTC.

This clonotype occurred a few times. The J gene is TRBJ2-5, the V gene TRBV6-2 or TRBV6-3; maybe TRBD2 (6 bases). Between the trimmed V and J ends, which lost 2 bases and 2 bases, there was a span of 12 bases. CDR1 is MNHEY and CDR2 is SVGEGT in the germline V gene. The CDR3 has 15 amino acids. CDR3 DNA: TGTGCCAGCAGTTACGGGGACTTAGGTCAAGAGACCCAGTACTTC. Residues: CASSYGDLGQETQYF.